This is a list of T cell receptor beta chains from one sample in a study of T-cell reconstitution after alpha-beta-depleted transplantation in children. In TCRdb, the PCR reads were re-called with MiXCR into one record per CDR3 protein. The data hold some 200,000 distinct CDR3 sequences, with roughly a tenth observed a single time. This material consisted of PBMCs from the stem cell graft donor, taken from the stem cell graft. The receptors were gathered from a human donor who donated a stem cell graft to a child with acute lymphoblastic leukemia. CDR3s include the opening cysteine and the closing phenylalanine or tryptophan. The D gene is left open where the match is weak. The listing skips clone size in some rows; elsewhere it reads once, few, many or a size class.

D gene	J gene	V gene	clone size	CDR3 protein	CDR3 DNA
-	TRBJ2-7	TRBV12-3/TRBV12-4	-	CASASPGTDEQYF	TGTGCCAGCGCCTCCCCTGGGACGGACGAGCAGTACTTC
TRBD2	TRBJ2-3	TRBV12-3/TRBV12-4	few	CASSASGDTQYF	TGTGCCAGCAGCGCTAGCGGGGATACGCAGTATTTT
-	TRBJ2-1	TRBV2	-	CASGYLEQFF	TGTGCCAGCGGTTATCTTGAGCAGTTCTTC
-	TRBJ1-5	TRBV6-5	many	CASRMTVNQPQHF	TGTGCCAGCAGGATGACAGTAAATCAGCCCCAGCATTTT
-	TRBJ2-7	TRBV4-3	few	CASRPSVGGTYEQYF	TGCGCCAGCAGACCCTCAGTCGGAGGGACCTACGAGCAGTACTTC
-	TRBJ1-5	TRBV6-2/TRBV6-3	-	CASTLSGPMGDQPQHF	TGTGCCAGCACCTTAAGTGGGCCCATGGGGGATCAGCCCCAGCATTTT
-	TRBJ1-2	TRBV29-1	-	CSVGETNYGYTF	TGCAGTGTGGGAGAAACTAACTATGGCTACACCTTC
-	TRBJ1-1	TRBV5-1	many	CASSSWGSNTEAFF	TGCGCCAGCAGCTCATGGGGGTCAAACACTGAAGCTTTCTTT
-	TRBJ2-2	TRBV5-1	-	CASSLDQGRTGELFF	TGCGCCAGCAGCTTGGACCAGGGAAGGACCGGGGAGCTGTTTTTT
-	TRBJ1-2	TRBV12-3/TRBV12-4	many	CASSPGPDARGYTF	TGTGCCAGCAGCCCGGGACCGGATGCTAGAGGCTACACCTTC
TRBD2	TRBJ2-5	TRBV5-1	many	CASTKEAGGQETQYF	TGCGCCAGCACCAAAGAGGCGGGGGGTCAAGAGACCCAGTACTTC
-	TRBJ1-4	TRBV20-1	many	CSALGQTNEKLFF	TGCAGTGCTCTTGGACAGACTAATGAAAAACTGTTTTTT
TRBD2	TRBJ2-3	TRBV7-2	-	CASSYGTSGPRTDTQYF	TGTGCCAGCAGCTACGGGACTAGCGGGCCCCGTACAGATACGCAGTATTTT
-	TRBJ2-6	TRBV12-3/TRBV12-4	-	CASSLSRPSGANVLTF	TGTGCCAGCAGTTTATCCCGGCCCTCTGGGGCCAACGTCCTGACTTTC
TRBD1	TRBJ1-2	TRBV5-1	few	CASSQGQAFMANYGYTF	TGCGCCAGCAGCCAAGGACAGGCTTTTATGGCTAACTATGGCTACACCTTC
-	TRBJ2-6	TRBV6-5	-	CASSYSPSGANVLTF	TGTGCCAGCAGTTACTCGCCCTCTGGGGCCAACGTCCTGACTTTC
-	TRBJ2-7	TRBV4-1	-	CASSPRLGASFEQYF	TGCGCCAGCAGCCCCCGGTTGGGGGCGTCCTTCGAGCAGTACTTC
-	TRBJ1-1	TRBV12-3/TRBV12-4	many	CASSRSTGLTEAFF	TGTGCCAGCAGCAGATCGACAGGACTCACTGAAGCTTTCTTT
TRBD1	TRBJ2-3	TRBV4-3	-	CASSLTGVNADTQYF	TGCGCCAGCAGCCTTACAGGGGTTAATGCAGATACGCAGTATTTT
-	TRBJ1-4	TRBV5-1	many	CASSLVPVADEKLFF	TGCGCCAGCAGCTTGGTGCCGGTCGCGGATGAAAAACTGTTTTTT
-	TRBJ2-5	TRBV15	many	CATSRVGRTGQQAQYF	TGTGCCACCAGCAGAGTCGGACGGACTGGCCAGCAGGCCCAGTACTTC
-	TRBJ1-2	TRBV6-1	-	CASTGDFYGYTF	TGTGCCAGCACTGGAGATTTCTATGGCTACACCTTC
TRBD1	TRBJ2-5	TRBV30	-	CAWSPGTGGAGTQYF	TGTGCCTGGAGTCCAGGGACAGGGGGCGCGGGGACCCAGTACTTC
-	TRBJ1-2	TRBV6-5	-	CASSSQGKSSGYTF	TGTGCCAGCAGTTCTCAGGGGAAGTCGAGCGGCTACACCTTC
TRBD1	TRBJ1-2	TRBV27	few	CATKMIGTDNYGYTF	TGTGCCACCAAGATGATCGGGACAGATAACTATGGCTACACCTTC
TRBD1	TRBJ1-6	TRBV5-1	-	CASSLADRGRISPLHF	TGCGCCAGCAGCTTGGCCGACAGGGGGCGAATCTCACCCCTCCACTTT
-	TRBJ1-2	TRBV5-1	few	CASSSGQPNYGYTF	TGCGCCAGCAGCTCGGGACAACCGAACTATGGCTACACCTTC
TRBD1	TRBJ2-2	TRBV4-2	-	CASSQARTGGTGELFF	TGTGCCAGCAGCCAAGCTAGGACAGGGGGCACCGGGGAGCTGTTTTTT
-	TRBJ1-5	TRBV7-2	few	CASSPDRGVWQPQHF	TGTGCCAGCAGCCCCGACCGGGGGGTATGGCAGCCCCAGCATTTT
-	TRBJ1-2	TRBV20-1	-	CSARVPSGAYGYTF	TGCAGTGCTAGAGTCCCCTCAGGGGCCTATGGCTACACCTTC
TRBD1	TRBJ1-2	TRBV9	many	CASSLRTGRDYGYTF	TGTGCCAGCAGCCTCCGGACAGGGAGGGACTATGGCTACACCTTC
TRBD2	TRBJ2-7	TRBV7-2	-	CASSSSGGAFYEQYF	TGTGCCAGCAGCTCTAGCGGGGGGGCTTTCTACGAGCAGTACTTC
-	TRBJ2-4	TRBV29-1	many	CSVEEPPLGDIQYF	TGCAGCGTTGAAGAGCCTCCACTCGGGGACATTCAGTACTTC
TRBD2	TRBJ2-3	TRBV6-5	many	CASSYDTSGGVTDTQYF	TGTGCCAGCAGTTACGATACTAGCGGGGGGGTCACAGATACGCAGTATTTT
-	TRBJ1-1	TRBV10-3	many	CASLGGMNTEAFF	TGTGCCAGCCTTGGAGGAATGAACACTGAAGCTTTCTTT
TRBD2	TRBJ2-7	TRBV20-1	-	CSAKAGGQPEQYF	TGCAGTGCCAAAGCGGGGGGCCAGCCGGAGCAGTACTTC
TRBD1	TRBJ2-3	TRBV4-3	-	CASSQGTGGPDTQYF	TGCGCCAGCAGCCAAGGGACAGGGGGACCAGATACGCAGTATTTT
TRBD2	TRBJ2-5	TRBV7-2	few	CASSGSGGETQYF	TGTGCCAGCAGTGGATCGGGGGGAGAGACCCAGTACTTC
TRBD2	TRBJ2-3	TRBV6-4	few	CASRLTGRGAFTGTDTQYF	TGTGCCAGCAGGCTGACTGGGCGGGGGGCCTTCACGGGCACAGATACGCAGTATTTT
-	TRBJ1-1	TRBV12-3/TRBV12-4	few	CASSQIDTEAFF	TGTGCCAGCAGCCAGATAGACACTGAAGCTTTCTTT
-	TRBJ1-1	TRBV6-2/TRBV6-3	few	CASSYWRVENTEAFF	TGTGCCAGCAGTTACTGGAGGGTCGAGAACACTGAAGCTTTCTTT
-	TRBJ2-1	TRBV12-3/TRBV12-4	-	CASSLGGRDNEQFF	TGTGCCAGCAGTTTGGGTGGGCGGGACAATGAGCAGTTCTTC
TRBD1	TRBJ2-7	TRBV7-9	few	CASSILTGASSYEQYF	TGTGCCAGCAGCATACTGACAGGGGCTAGCTCCTACGAGCAGTACTTC
-	TRBJ2-3	TRBV5-1	many	CASSLALVFADTQYF	TGCGCCAGCAGCTTGGCACTAGTATTCGCAGATACGCAGTATTTT
TRBD2	TRBJ2-1	TRBV12-3/TRBV12-4	many	CASRGSGGASYNEQFF	TGTGCCAGCAGAGGGAGCGGGGGGGCATCTTACAATGAGCAGTTCTTC
-	TRBJ2-7	TRBV6-2/TRBV6-3	once	CASSYTGSTYEQYF	TGTGCCAGCAGTTACACAGGATCTACCTACGAGCAGTACTTC
-	TRBJ2-2	TRBV5-5	many	CATYDSTGELFF	TGTGCCACCTACGATTCCACCGGGGAGCTGTTTTTT
-	TRBJ2-2	TRBV4-1	-	CASSQNRELFF	TGCGCCAGCAGCCAAAACCGGGAGCTGTTTTTT
TRBD1	TRBJ1-6	TRBV6-5	many	CASYRGSNSPLHF	TGTGCCAGCTACAGGGGGAGTAATTCACCCCTCCACTTT
-	TRBJ2-2	TRBV11-3	-	CASSPNNGELFF	TGTGCCAGCAGCCCAAATAATGGGGAGCTGTTTTTT
-	TRBJ1-1	TRBV25-1	many	CASSEYEGTEAFF	TGTGCCAGCAGTGAATATGAAGGCACTGAAGCTTTCTTT
TRBD1	TRBJ1-1	TRBV5-1	few	CASSSQAGTGGTEAFF	TGCGCCAGCAGTTCACAGGCCGGGACAGGGGGCACTGAAGCTTTCTTT